The text below deals with one T cell receptor beta chain. The antigen is not known. The data were taken from a study of identical twins' blood T cells. The study, taken as a whole, reports: Shared environment remains a possible cause of twin similarity.

Both ends of each TCR cDNA library bore sample-specific barcodes. TCRdb itself ran the 5' RACE reads through MiXCR, one entry per CDR3 protein. The repertoire holds 350,000 to 450,000 distinct CDR3 sequences, with around 30% as singletons. This CDR3 is built from 13 residues. Germline CDR1 is KGHSH and CDR2 is LQKENI. Trimming took off 4 bases at V and 2 bases at J, with 6 bases between the two ends. V is TRBV18 and J is TRBJ1-3, with D hard to call. Sequencing was carried out using PBMCs. This receptor was taken from a woman aged 18 to 55 in good health. The DNA for the CDR3 is TGTGCCAGCTCACGGCAGGCTGGAAACACCATATATTTT. Translated, it gives CASSRQAGNTIYF. Together with reference TRBV18 and TRBJ1-3, the CDR3 gives the full variable domain: NAGVMQNPRHLVRRRGQEARLRCSPMKGHSHVYWYRQLPEEGLKFMVYLQKENIIDESGMPKERFSAEFPKEGPSILRIQQVVRGDSAAYFCASSRQAGNTIYFGEGSWLTVV.